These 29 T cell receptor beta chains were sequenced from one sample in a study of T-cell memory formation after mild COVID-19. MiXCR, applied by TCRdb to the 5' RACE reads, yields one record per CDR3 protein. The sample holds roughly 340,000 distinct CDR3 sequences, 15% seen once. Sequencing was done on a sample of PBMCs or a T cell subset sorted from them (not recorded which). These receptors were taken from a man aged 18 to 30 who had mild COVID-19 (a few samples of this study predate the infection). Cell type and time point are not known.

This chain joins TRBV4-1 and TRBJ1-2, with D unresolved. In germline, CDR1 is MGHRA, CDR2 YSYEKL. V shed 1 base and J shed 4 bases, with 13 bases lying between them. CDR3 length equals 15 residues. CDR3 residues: CASSQVEGRGYGYTF. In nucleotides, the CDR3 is TGCGCCAGCAGCCAAGTTGAGGGTAGAGGCTATGGCTACACCTTC.

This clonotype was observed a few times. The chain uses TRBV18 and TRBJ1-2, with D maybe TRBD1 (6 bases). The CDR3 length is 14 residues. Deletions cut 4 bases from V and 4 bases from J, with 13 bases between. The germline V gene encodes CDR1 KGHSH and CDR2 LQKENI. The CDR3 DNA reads TGTGCCAGCTCACTCGAAACAGGGATCTATGGCTACACCTTC. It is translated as CASSLETGIYGYTF.

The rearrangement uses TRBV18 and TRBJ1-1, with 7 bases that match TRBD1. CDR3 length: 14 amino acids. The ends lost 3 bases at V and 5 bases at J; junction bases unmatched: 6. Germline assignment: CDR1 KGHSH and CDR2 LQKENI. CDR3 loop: CASSPDREATEAFF. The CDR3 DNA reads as TGTGCCAGCTCACCCGACAGGGAGGCGACTGAAGCTTTCTTT.

DNA for the CDR3: TGCGCCAGCAGCGGGTGGGGTGAGCAGTTCTTC. Protein product: CASSGWGEQFF. This chain uses TRBV5-1 with TRBJ2-1, with D unclear. The CDR3 totals 11 residues. Trimming removed 4 bases at V and 9 bases at J, with 8 bases between. Germline V lookup: CDR1 SGHRS, CDR2 YFSETQ.

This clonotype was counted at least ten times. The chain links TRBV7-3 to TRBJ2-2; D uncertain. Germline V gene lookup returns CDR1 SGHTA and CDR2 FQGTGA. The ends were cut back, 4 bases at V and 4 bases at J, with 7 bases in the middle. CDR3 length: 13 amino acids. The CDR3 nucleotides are TGTGCCAGCAGCTCCTACAGCACCGGGGAGCTGTTTTTT. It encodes CASSSYSTGELFF.

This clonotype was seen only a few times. The CDR3 DNA sequence: TGCAGTGCGGAGGACAGGGGGTCGGGCCAAGAGACCCAGTACTTC. It is translated as CSAEDRGSGQETQYF. V and J are TRBV20-1 and TRBJ2-5, with 10 bases identical to TRBD1. V gave up 6 bases and J gave up 1 base; unmatched junction bases: 8. The germline V gene encodes CDR1 DFQATT and CDR2 SNEGSKA (reference sequence). The CDR3 contains 15 residues.

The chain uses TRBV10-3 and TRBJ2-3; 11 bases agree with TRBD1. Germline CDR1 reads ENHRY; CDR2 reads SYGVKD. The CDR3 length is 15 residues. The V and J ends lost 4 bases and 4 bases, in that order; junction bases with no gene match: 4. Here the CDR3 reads CAISGRDRGSDTQYF. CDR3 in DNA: TGTGCCATCAGTGGGCGGGACAGGGGGTCAGATACGCAGTATTTT.

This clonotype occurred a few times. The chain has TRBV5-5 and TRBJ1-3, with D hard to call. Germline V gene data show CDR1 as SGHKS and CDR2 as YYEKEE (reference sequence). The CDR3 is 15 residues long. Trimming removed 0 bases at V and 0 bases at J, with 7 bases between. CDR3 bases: TGTGCCAGCAGCTTGGATAGGGACTCTGGAAACACCATATATTTT. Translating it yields CASSLDRDSGNTIYF.

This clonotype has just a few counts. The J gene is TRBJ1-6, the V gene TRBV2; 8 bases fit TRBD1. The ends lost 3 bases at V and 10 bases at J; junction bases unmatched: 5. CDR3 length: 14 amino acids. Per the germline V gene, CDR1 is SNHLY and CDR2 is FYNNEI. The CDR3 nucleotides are TGTGCCAGCAGTGACCAGGGGGCCCGATCACCCCTCCACTTT. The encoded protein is CASSDQGARSPLHF.

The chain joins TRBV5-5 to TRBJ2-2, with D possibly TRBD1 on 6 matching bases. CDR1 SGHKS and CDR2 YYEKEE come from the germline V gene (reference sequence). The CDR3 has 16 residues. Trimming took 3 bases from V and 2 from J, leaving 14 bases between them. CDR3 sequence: CASSSFLDSNTGELFF. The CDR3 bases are TGTGCCAGCAGCTCGTTTTTGGACAGTAACACCGGGGAGCTGTTTTTT.

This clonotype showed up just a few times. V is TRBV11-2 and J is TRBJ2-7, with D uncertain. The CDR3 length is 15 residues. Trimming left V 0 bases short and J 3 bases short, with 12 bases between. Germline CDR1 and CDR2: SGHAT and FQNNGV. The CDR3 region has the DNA TGTGCCAGCAGCTTAGAAACCGGGCCCTTCTACGAGCAGTACTTC. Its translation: CASSLETGPFYEQYF.

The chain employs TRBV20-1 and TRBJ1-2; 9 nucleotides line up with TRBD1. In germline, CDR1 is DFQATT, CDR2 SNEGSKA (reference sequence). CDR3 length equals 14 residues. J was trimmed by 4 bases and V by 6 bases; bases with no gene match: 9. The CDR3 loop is CSAAKTGGSYGYTF. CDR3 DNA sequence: TGCAGTGCCGCGAAGACAGGGGGAAGCTATGGCTACACCTTC.

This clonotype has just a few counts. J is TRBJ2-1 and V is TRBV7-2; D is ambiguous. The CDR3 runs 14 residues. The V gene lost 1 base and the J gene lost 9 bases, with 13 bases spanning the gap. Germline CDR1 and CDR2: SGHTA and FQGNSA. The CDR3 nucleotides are TGTGCCAGCAGCTTAGGTTCTGGGGAAGGTGAGCAGTTCTTC. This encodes CASSLGSGEGEQFF.

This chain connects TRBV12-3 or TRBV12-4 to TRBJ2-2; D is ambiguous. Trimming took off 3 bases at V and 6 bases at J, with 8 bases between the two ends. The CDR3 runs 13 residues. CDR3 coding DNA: TGTGCCAGCAGTTTCGAGGTTCCCGGGGAGCTGTTTTTT. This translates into CASSFEVPGELFF.

The CDR3: CASSESMRGGETQYF. The CDR3 DNA is TGTGCCAGCAGTGAGAGTATGAGGGGGGGAGAGACCCAGTACTTC. The chain has TRBV2 and TRBJ2-5; a weak D match, TRBD2 (7 bases). The CDR3 contains 15 residues. V lost 3 bases and J lost 4, with 15 bases in between. Germline assignment: CDR1 SNHLY and CDR2 FYNNEI. Looking up the rest from reference TRBV2 and TRBJ2-5 gives the full variable domain: EPEVTQTPSHQVTQMGQEVILRCVPISNHLYFYWYRQILGQKVEFLVSFYNNEISEKSEIFDDQFSVERPDGSNFTLKIRSTKLEDSAMYFCASSESMRGGETQYFGPGTRLLVL.

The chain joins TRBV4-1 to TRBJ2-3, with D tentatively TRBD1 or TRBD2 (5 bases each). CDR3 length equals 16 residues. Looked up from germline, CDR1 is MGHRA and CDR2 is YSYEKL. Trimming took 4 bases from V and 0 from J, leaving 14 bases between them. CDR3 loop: CASSPSAGASTDTQYF. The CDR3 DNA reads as TGCGCCAGCAGCCCTTCTGCCGGGGCTAGCACAGATACGCAGTATTTT.

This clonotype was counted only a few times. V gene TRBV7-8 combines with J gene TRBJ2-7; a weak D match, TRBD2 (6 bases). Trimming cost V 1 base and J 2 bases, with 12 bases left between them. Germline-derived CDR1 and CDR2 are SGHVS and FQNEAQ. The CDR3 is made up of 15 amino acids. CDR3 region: CASSLERGYTYEQYV. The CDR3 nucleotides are TGTGCCAGCAGCTTAGAACGGGGGTACACCTACGAGCAGTACGTC.

The CDR3 sequence: CASSLAGSTGYEQYF. CDR3 DNA: TGTGCCAGCAGCTTGGCGGGGAGCACCGGCTACGAGCAGTACTTC. The chain uses TRBV5-4 and TRBJ2-7, with a weak D call TRBD2 (5 bases). V gave up 0 bases and J gave up 3 bases, with 13 bases separating them. The germline V gene encodes CDR1 SGHNT and CDR2 YYREEE (reference sequence). The CDR3 is 15 amino acids.

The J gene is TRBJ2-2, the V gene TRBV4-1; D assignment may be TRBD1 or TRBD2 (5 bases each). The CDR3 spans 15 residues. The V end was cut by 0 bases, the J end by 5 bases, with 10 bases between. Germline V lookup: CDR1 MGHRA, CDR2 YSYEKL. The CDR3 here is CASSQDGGRTGELFF. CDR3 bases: TGCGCCAGCAGCCAAGATGGGGGTAGGACCGGGGAGCTGTTTTTT.

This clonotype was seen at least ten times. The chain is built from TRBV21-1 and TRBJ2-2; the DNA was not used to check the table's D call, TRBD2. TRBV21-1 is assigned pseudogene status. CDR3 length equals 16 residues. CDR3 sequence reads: CASSKALAGNTGELFF. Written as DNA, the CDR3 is TGTGCCAGCAGCAAAGCGCTAGCGGGGAACACCGGGGAGCTGTTTTTT.

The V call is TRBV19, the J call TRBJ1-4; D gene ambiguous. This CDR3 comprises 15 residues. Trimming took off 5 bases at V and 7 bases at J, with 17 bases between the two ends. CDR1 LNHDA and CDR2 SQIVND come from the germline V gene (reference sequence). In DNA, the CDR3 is TGTGCCAGTAGTGGAACAGTATTCGCTCCTGAAAAACTGTTTTTT. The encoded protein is CASSGTVFAPEKLFF.

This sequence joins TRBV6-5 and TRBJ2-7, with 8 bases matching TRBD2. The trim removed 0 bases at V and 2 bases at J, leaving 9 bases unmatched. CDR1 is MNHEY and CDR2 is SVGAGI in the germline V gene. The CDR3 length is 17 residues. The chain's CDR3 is CASSYSSGGDFPYEQYF. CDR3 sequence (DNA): TGTGCCAGCAGTTACTCGAGCGGGGGAGACTTTCCCTACGAGCAGTACTTC.

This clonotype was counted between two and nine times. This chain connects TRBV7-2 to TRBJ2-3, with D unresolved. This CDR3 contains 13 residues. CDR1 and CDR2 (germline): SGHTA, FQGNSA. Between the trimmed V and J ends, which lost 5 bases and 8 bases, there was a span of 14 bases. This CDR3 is CASSRGDAGTQYF. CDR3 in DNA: TGTGCCAGCAGCCGAGGAGACGCCGGTACGCAGTATTTT. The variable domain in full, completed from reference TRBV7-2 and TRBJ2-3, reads GAGVSQSPSNKVTEKGKDVELRCDPISGHTALYWYRQSLGQGLEFLIYFQGNSAPDKSGLPSDRFSAERTGGSVSTLTIQRTQQEDSAVYLCASSRGDAGTQYFGPGTRLTVL.

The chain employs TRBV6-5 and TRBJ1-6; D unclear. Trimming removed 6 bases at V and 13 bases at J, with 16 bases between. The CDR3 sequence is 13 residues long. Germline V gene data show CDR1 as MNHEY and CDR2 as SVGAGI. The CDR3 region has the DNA TGTGCCAGCAGCCTCACGGGCAGTTCCCCCCTCCACTTT. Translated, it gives CASSLTGSSPLHF.

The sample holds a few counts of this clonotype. The CDR3 DNA reads TGTGCCAGCAGCTCTAACAGGGCCCAGTACTTC. This encodes CASSSNRAQYF. V usage is TRBV12-3 or TRBV12-4 and J usage is TRBJ2-5, with D possibly being TRBD1 (6 bases). The CDR3 spans 11 residues. V shed 6 bases and J shed 9 bases, with 11 bases lying between them.

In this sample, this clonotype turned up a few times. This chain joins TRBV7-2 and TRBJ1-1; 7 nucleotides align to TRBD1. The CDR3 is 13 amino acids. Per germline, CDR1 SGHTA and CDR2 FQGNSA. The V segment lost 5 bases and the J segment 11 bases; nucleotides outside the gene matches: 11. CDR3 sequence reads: CASSTRTGSGAFF. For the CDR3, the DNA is TGTGCCAGCAGCACCCGGACAGGATCGGGGGCTTTCTTT.

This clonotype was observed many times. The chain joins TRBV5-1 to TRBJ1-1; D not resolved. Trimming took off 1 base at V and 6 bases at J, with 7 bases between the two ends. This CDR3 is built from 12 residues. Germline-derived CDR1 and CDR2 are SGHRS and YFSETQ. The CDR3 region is CASSLWGAEAFF. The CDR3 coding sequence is TGCGCCAGCAGCTTGTGGGGAGCTGAAGCTTTCTTT.

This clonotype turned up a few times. CDR3 sequence: CASSQGPSGFYEQYV. In DNA form, the CDR3 reads TGTGCCAGCAGCCAAGGTCCTAGCGGGTTCTACGAGCAGTACGTC. This sequence joins TRBV3-1 and TRBJ2-7, with 8 bases identical to TRBD2. Germline CDR1 and CDR2: LGHDT and YNNKEL (reference sequence). The junction had 5 bases not matched to a gene; V was cut back by 1 base and J by 3 bases. CDR3 length: 15 residues.

The CDR3 loop is CASSIGGANEQFF. CDR3 nucleotides: TGTGCCAGTAGTATTGGAGGGGCCAATGAGCAGTTCTTC. The J gene is TRBJ2-1, the V gene TRBV19, with a tentative D call TRBD2 (6 bases). The germline V gene has CDR1 LNHDA and CDR2 SQIVND (reference sequence). V lost 3 bases to trimming and J lost 6 bases, with 9 bases between them. This CDR3 has 13 residues.